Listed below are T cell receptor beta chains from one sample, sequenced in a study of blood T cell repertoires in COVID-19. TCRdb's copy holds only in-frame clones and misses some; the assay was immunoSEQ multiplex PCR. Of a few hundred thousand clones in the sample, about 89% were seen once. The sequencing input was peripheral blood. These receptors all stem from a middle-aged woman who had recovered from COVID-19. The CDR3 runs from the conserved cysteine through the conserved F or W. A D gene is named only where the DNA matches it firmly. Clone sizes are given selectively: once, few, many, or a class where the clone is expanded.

TGCAGCGTTGTCGGACAGGGCTTCGATGAGCAGTTCTTC	CSVVGQGFDEQFF	TRBD1	TRBV29-1	.	TRBJ2-1
TGCGCCAGCAGCCAAGAGGGGCGCAGGGCGGGAGTGAATCAGCCCCAGCATTTT	CASSQEGRRAGVNQPQHF	.	TRBV4-1	.	TRBJ1-5
TGCGCCAGCAGCTTTACAGGGGAAATGTACCAAGAGACCCAGTACTTC	CASSFTGEMYQETQYF	TRBD1	TRBV5-1	few	TRBJ2-5
TGTGCCAGCAGCGGAGGGATAGCGGGAGGCCTAACAGATACGCAGTATTTT	CASSGGIAGGLTDTQYF	TRBD2	TRBV9	few	TRBJ2-3
TGCGCCAGCAGCACCCGACTAGAAGAGACCCAGTACTTC	CASSTRLEETQYF	.	TRBV5-1	.	TRBJ2-5
TGTGCCAGCAGCGTCGGGACAGGGGGCGATGGCTACACCTTC	CASSVGTGGDGYTF	TRBD1	TRBV9	.	TRBJ1-2
TGTGCCAGCAGCCAAGAGAGCGAGCAGTACTTC	CASSQESEQYF	.	TRBV3-1/TRBV3-2	.	TRBJ2-7
TGTGCCAGCAGTCCCTACGATGTAGGGGGCAGCGAGCAGTACTTC	CASSPYDVGGSEQYF	TRBD1	TRBV27	.	TRBJ2-7
TGTGCCAGCGGCCGAGTGGGACAGCCCGACAATGAGCAGTTCTTC	CASGRVGQPDNEQFF	TRBD1	TRBV6-5	.	TRBJ2-1
TGTGCCAGCAGTTTCCCATCGGACATTAAAGCTTTCTTT	CASSFPSDIKAFF	.	TRBV7-2	once	TRBJ1-1
TGCGCCAGCAGCTTGGCCCCCTCCGGGACAGTGTACAATGAGCAGTTCTTC	CASSLAPSGTVYNEQFF	TRBD1	TRBV5-1	few	TRBJ2-1
TGCGCCAGCAGTGATTCTAGCGGGGGCTCCTACAATGAGCAGTTCTTC	CASSDSSGGSYNEQFF	TRBD2	TRBV10-1	.	TRBJ2-1
TGTGCCACCAGCAGAGATCTGGGACAGGCCTACGAGCAGTACTTC	CATSRDLGQAYEQYF	TRBD1	TRBV15	.	TRBJ2-7
TGTGCCAGCAGACTAGTAGGGAGCACAGATACGCAGTATTTT	CASRLVGSTDTQYF	.	TRBV28	.	TRBJ2-3
TGTGCCAGCAGCTTAGGACAGCAAGAGACCCAGTACTTC	CASSLGQQETQYF	.	TRBV7-2	.	TRBJ2-5
TGTGCCAGTAGGATGGACAGGTCGCAATCGGGCTACACCTTC	CASRMDRSQSGYTF	TRBD1	TRBV19	.	TRBJ1-2
TGTGCCAGCAGCGTAGAGCTAGCGGGAACCTACGAGCAGTACTTC	CASSVELAGTYEQYF	TRBD2	TRBV9	.	TRBJ2-7
TGTGCCAGCAGGCCCCGGGGCGGGAAATACGAGCAGTACTTC	CASRPRGGKYEQYF	.	TRBV27	.	TRBJ2-7
TGCGCCAGCAGCCAAGGACTAGCGGGCTACGAGCAGTACTTC	CASSQGLAGYEQYF	TRBD2	TRBV5-1	.	TRBJ2-7
TGTGCCTGGAGTTTGTCGGGGAACTATGGCTACACCTTC	CAWSLSGNYGYTF	.	TRBV30	.	TRBJ1-2
TGTGCCAGCAGCGAGGGGGCTTCTGGGGCCAACGTCCTGACTTTC	CASSEGASGANVLTF	TRBD1	TRBV9	.	TRBJ2-6
TGTGCCTGGAGTGCTAGGGCTAGCGGGAAGACCCAGTACTTC	CAWSARASGKTQYF	TRBD2	TRBV30	once	TRBJ2-5
TGTGCCACCAGCCCTTGGGGCAGGAGTGAAAAACTGTTTTTT	CATSPWGRSEKLFF	.	TRBV15	.	TRBJ1-4
TGTGCCAGCCCCCCGATCGGGACAGGGCCTGAAGCTTTCTTT	CASPPIGTGPEAFF	TRBD1	TRBV7-9	.	TRBJ1-1
TGCGCCAGCAGCCAAGAGGAGCGGAGCTCCTACAATGAGCAGTTCTTC	CASSQEERSSYNEQFF	.	TRBV4-1	.	TRBJ2-1
TGTGCCAGCAGCTTAGAGCGACTAGCGGAAGGAGGGACCGGGGAGCTGTTTTTT	CASSLERLAEGGTGELFF	TRBD2	TRBV7-2	.	TRBJ2-2
TGTGCCAGTAGTCCCGGGACTAGCGGGAGGGCCGTCGCCGGGGAGCTGTTTTTT	CASSPGTSGRAVAGELFF	TRBD2	TRBV19	.	TRBJ2-2
TGTGCCAGCAGTTTGCCCGGGAGGAACGAGAACACCATATATTTT	CASSLPGRNENTIYF	.	TRBV28	once	TRBJ1-3
TGCAGCGTTGCCGGGACAAAGCCTCACTCTGGAAACACCATATATTTT	CSVAGTKPHSGNTIYF	.	TRBV29-1	.	TRBJ1-3
TGTGCCAGCAGTTCTCCACCCTTACTAGATCACCACGGGGATGAGCAGTTCTTC	CASSSPPLLDHHGDEQFF	.	TRBV28	.	TRBJ2-1
TGTGCCAGCAGCTTTTCCGGACTGGACTACGAGCAGTACTTC	CASSFSGLDYEQYF	.	TRBV7-9	.	TRBJ2-7
TGTGCCAGCAGCCAAGAGGTGCGCGAGCAGTACTTC	CASSQEVREQYF	.	TRBV3-1/TRBV3-2	.	TRBJ2-7
TGTGCCACCAGCAGAGATCGAGGCCAAGAGACCCAGTACTTC	CATSRDRGQETQYF	.	TRBV15	.	TRBJ2-5
TGTGCCAGCTCCGCATCAACACGGAACACTGAAGCTTTCTTT	CASSASTRNTEAFF	.	TRBV18	.	TRBJ1-1
TGTGCCAGCAGTGAAGCTGGGTGGAGAGCAGATACGCAGTATTTT	CASSEAGWRADTQYF	.	TRBV6-1	.	TRBJ2-3
TGTGCCAGCTCACCACTCGAGACAGGGGGCGGCTACACCTTC	CASSPLETGGGYTF	TRBD1	TRBV18	.	TRBJ1-2
TGTGCCAGCAGTTATGGTCAGGGCAATCAGCCCCAGCATTTT	CASSYGQGNQPQHF	.	TRBV6-5	.	TRBJ1-5
TGTGCCAGCAGCGTAGCCGGGGAAGAGACCCAGTACTTC	CASSVAGEETQYF	.	TRBV9	.	TRBJ2-5
TGTGCCAGCAGCCGAACTCCGGGACAGGGCACCTACGAGCAGTACTTC	CASSRTPGQGTYEQYF	TRBD1	TRBV28	.	TRBJ2-7
TGTGCCAGCAGCCAAGATTATGGGCAAACCTACGAGCAGTACTTC	CASSQDYGQTYEQYF	.	TRBV4-2	.	TRBJ2-7
TGCGCCAGCAGCCCAGGGGGGACTCACGAGCAGTACTTC	CASSPGGTHEQYF	.	TRBV5-1	.	TRBJ2-7
TGTGCCAGCAGTTTGGCAGTAGGCGGTCAGCCCCAGCATTTT	CASSLAVGGQPQHF	.	TRBV28	.	TRBJ1-5
TGTGCCAGCAGCTTGGGGCACCATCAGCCCCAGCATTTT	CASSLGHHQPQHF	.	TRBV11-2	.	TRBJ1-5
TGTGCCAGCAGCCTCGGACTAGCGGGAGGAGAGACCCAGTACTTC	CASSLGLAGGETQYF	TRBD2	TRBV11-2	.	TRBJ2-5
TGTGCCAGCTCAGAGGGACAGGGCCTCGGCTACACCTTC	CASSEGQGLGYTF	TRBD1	TRBV18	.	TRBJ1-2
TGTGCCAGCAGTCAACTCCAGGGGGATCAGTCCCAGCATTTT	CASSQLQGDQSQHF	TRBD1	TRBV6-5	.	TRBJ1-5